This T cell receptor beta chain is from a study of blood T cell repertoires in COVID-19. The overall study: The origin of the acute and convalescent COVID-19 samples was the United States, Italy and Spain.

Enrollees, roughly 18 to 89 years old, lived in 20 to 25 US areas. People in the exposed group encountered a COVID-19 case within 2 weeks before entering the study. In the authors' workflow: Counts of nucleated cells, estimated from reference gene primer amplification, were obtained. Profiling relied on immunoSEQ multiplex PCR, and the TCRdb table lists in-frame clones only, not all of them. D and trimming come from the DNA, and the V and J calls and clone size come from that table. This sample has 150,000 to 200,000 clones, with around 84% found just once. Looked up from germline, CDR1 is SGHVS and CDR2 is FNYEAQ. With 1 base removed from V and 6 bases from J, the gap between germline ends came to 13 bases. The CDR3 covers 15 residues.

The V gene is TRBV7-6, the J gene TRBJ2-1; D is possibly TRBD1 (6 bases). This TCR was sampled from a woman in her thirties who had been exposed to COVID-19. Specimen: PBMCs or T cells enriched from blood (not recorded which). The CDR3 DNA reads TGTGCCAGCAGCTTAGTAGGGGGTTTGGCCAATGAGCAGTTCTTC. It is translated as CASSLVGGLANEQFF. Full variable domain (outside the CDR3, taken from reference TRBV7-6 and TRBJ2-1): GAGVSQSPRYKVTKRGQDVALRCDPISGHVSLYWYRQALGQGPEFLTYFNYEAQQDKSGLPNDRFSAERPEGSISTLTIQRTEQRDSAMYRCASSLVGGLANEQFFGPGTRLTVL.